This section outlines one T cell receptor beta chain sequence together with its context. The antigen is unknown. A second about 7 to 11 cycle PCR used barcoded and J-beta primers. TCRdb used MiXCR to reprocess the 5' RACE reads, holding one entry per CDR3 protein. The table shows 1.5 million to 2 million distinct CDR3 sequences, with 49% occurring only once. Trimming cost V 6 bases and J 3 bases; bases outside gene matches: 11. The CDR3 covers 16 residues. Germline-derived CDR1 and CDR2 are MNHEY and SMNVEV (reference sequence). The data are from a study of blood T cells in healthy people across ages. Whole-study findings and limits: Unsorted PBMC material precluded a definitive naive versus antigen-experienced comparison.

The receptor was isolated from a woman aged 40 to 50 in good health. Material for sequencing was blood. This chain connects TRBV27 to TRBJ2-7; TRBD1 matches 10 bases. CDR3 DNA sequence: TGTGCCAGCAGCGCTAGACAGGGGGCTAAGCACTACGAGCAGTACTTC. It yields the protein CASSARQGAKHYEQYF.